A selection of T cell receptor beta chains follows, all from one sample in a study of shared clonotypes between healthy human individuals. The assay was immunoSEQ multiplex PCR, and TCRdb's table has in-frame clones only and misses some. The sample carries around 2.1 million clones, more than 90% recorded once. Sequencing was done on a sample of naive CD4+ T cells sorted from blood. Every receptor here comes from a young man in good health. The CDR3 runs from the conserved cysteine through the conserved F or W. D genes are given only for firm matches. Clone size is given for some rows only: seen once, a few or many times, or a class if the clone is expanded.

v_call: TRBV12-5; j_call: TRBJ2-7; clone_size: .; d_call: TRBD2; cdr3_nt: TGTGCTAGTGGTTTGGTATTAGGACTAGCGGGAGACTTAAGCTCCTACGAGCAGTACTTC; cdr3_aa: CASGLVLGLAGDLSSYEQYF
v_call: TRBV7-9; j_call: TRBJ1-1; clone_size: .; d_call: .; cdr3_nt: TGTGCCAGCAGCTTAGGGGACCTGGTAAACACTGAAGCTTTCTTT; cdr3_aa: CASSLGDLVNTEAFF
v_call: TRBV28; j_call: TRBJ2-5; clone_size: .; d_call: .; cdr3_nt: TGTGCCAGCAGTTCTGTCCCCTCTGCGGGGGCTAAAGAGACCCAGTACTTC; cdr3_aa: CASSSVPSAGAKETQYF
v_call: TRBV30; j_call: TRBJ1-4; clone_size: .; d_call: .; cdr3_nt: TGTGCCTGGAGCTACAGCTGGGGTGAAAAACTGTTTTTT; cdr3_aa: CAWSYSWGEKLFF
v_call: TRBV5-1; j_call: TRBJ2-3; clone_size: .; d_call: .; cdr3_nt: TGCGCCAGCAGCTTGGCAGGGGTCGGCGATACGCAGTATTTT; cdr3_aa: CASSLAGVGDTQYF
v_call: TRBV10-3; j_call: TRBJ1-2; clone_size: .; d_call: .; cdr3_nt: TGTGCCATCAGTAGTACTGGGAACTATGGCTACACCTTC; cdr3_aa: CAISSTGNYGYTF
v_call: TRBV5-4; j_call: TRBJ2-1; clone_size: .; d_call: TRBD2; cdr3_nt: TGTGCCAGCAGCTTGACTAGCGGGCTGTACAATGAGCAGTTCTTC; cdr3_aa: CASSLTSGLYNEQFF
v_call: TRBV4-3; j_call: TRBJ2-5; clone_size: .; d_call: .; cdr3_nt: TGCGCCAGCAGCCAAGAGGCAGGGGCGACCCAGTACTTC; cdr3_aa: CASSQEAGATQYF
v_call: TRBV6-5; j_call: TRBJ1-2; clone_size: .; d_call: TRBD1; cdr3_nt: TGTGCCAGCAGTTCACAGGGGGTCGGCTACACCTTC; cdr3_aa: CASSSQGVGYTF
v_call: TRBV7-2; j_call: TRBJ2-1; clone_size: .; d_call: TRBD2; cdr3_nt: TGTGCCAGCAGCCCCATACTAGCGGGGGGAACCTCCTACAATGAGCAGTTCTTC; cdr3_aa: CASSPILAGGTSYNEQFF
v_call: TRBV19; j_call: TRBJ1-2; clone_size: .; d_call: TRBD1; cdr3_nt: TGTGCCAGTACCCCGACAGGGGGCGAAATCTTAAACTATGGCTACACCTTC; cdr3_aa: CASTPTGGEILNYGYTF
v_call: TRBV2; j_call: TRBJ1-2; clone_size: .; d_call: .; cdr3_nt: TGTGCCAGCAGTTTTTTACAGATATTAAACTATGGCTACACCTTC; cdr3_aa: CASSFLQILNYGYTF
v_call: TRBV7-9; j_call: TRBJ1-3; clone_size: .; d_call: .; cdr3_nt: TGTGCCAGCAGCTTTCTTGGGGCTGGAAACACCATATATTTT; cdr3_aa: CASSFLGAGNTIYF
v_call: TRBV28; j_call: TRBJ2-3; clone_size: .; d_call: .; cdr3_nt: TGTGCCAGCGCGACAGCCTATTTCACAGATACGCAGTATTTT; cdr3_aa: CASATAYFTDTQYF
v_call: TRBV27; j_call: TRBJ1-2; clone_size: .; d_call: TRBD1; cdr3_nt: TGTGCCAGCGGGAGAAGGGACAGCTTCTATGGCTACACCTTC; cdr3_aa: CASGRRDSFYGYTF
v_call: TRBV4-1; j_call: TRBJ1-5; clone_size: .; d_call: TRBD1; cdr3_nt: TGCGCCAGCAGCCAAGAGGGACAGGGATGGAATCAGCCCCAGCATTTT; cdr3_aa: CASSQEGQGWNQPQHF
v_call: TRBV10-3; j_call: TRBJ2-5; clone_size: .; d_call: TRBD1; cdr3_nt: TGTGCCATCAGTAACGGACAGGGGGTTCAAGAGACCCAGTACTTC; cdr3_aa: CAISNGQGVQETQYF
v_call: TRBV11-3; j_call: TRBJ2-2; clone_size: .; d_call: .; cdr3_nt: TGTGCCAGCAGCTTCCAGGGTACCGGGGAGCTGTTTTTT; cdr3_aa: CASSFQGTGELFF
v_call: TRBV4-2; j_call: TRBJ1-6; clone_size: .; d_call: TRBD1; cdr3_nt: TGTGCCAGCAGCCAATTGGACAGGGAAGCGTCACCCCTCCACTTT; cdr3_aa: CASSQLDREASPLHF
v_call: TRBV2; j_call: TRBJ1-5; clone_size: .; d_call: .; cdr3_nt: TGTGCCAGCAGTGACTCGGGGTCTAGCAATCAGCCCCAGCATTTT; cdr3_aa: CASSDSGSSNQPQHF
v_call: TRBV19; j_call: TRBJ2-5; clone_size: .; d_call: TRBD2; cdr3_nt: TGTGCCAGTAGTATAGATGGCTCCGGGGGGGAGGAGACCCAGTACTTC; cdr3_aa: CASSIDGSGGEETQYF
v_call: TRBV13; j_call: TRBJ1-4; clone_size: .; d_call: TRBD1; cdr3_nt: TGTGCCAGCAGCCGCGGACAGGTCGGCGAAAAACTGTTTTTT; cdr3_aa: CASSRGQVGEKLFF
v_call: TRBV10-2; j_call: TRBJ2-2; clone_size: .; d_call: .; cdr3_nt: TGCGCCAGCAGTTTTGGGCGGTTGAGCGGGGAGCTGTTTTTT; cdr3_aa: CASSFGRLSGELFF
v_call: TRBV11-2; j_call: TRBJ2-5; clone_size: .; d_call: .; cdr3_nt: TGTGCCAGCAGCTTAGTCTTCACCCCGACACAAGAGACCCAGTACTTC; cdr3_aa: CASSLVFTPTQETQYF
v_call: TRBV6-5; j_call: TRBJ2-1; clone_size: .; d_call: TRBD1; cdr3_nt: TGTGCCAGTGCCTGGGACAGGGGTAATGAGCAGTTCTTC; cdr3_aa: CASAWDRGNEQFF
v_call: TRBV5-1; j_call: TRBJ1-4; clone_size: once; d_call: .; cdr3_nt: TGCGCCAGCCGAGGGAGCGGGGGTAATGAAAAACTGTTTTTT; cdr3_aa: CASRGSGGNEKLFF
v_call: TRBV6-1; j_call: TRBJ1-5; clone_size: .; d_call: .; cdr3_nt: TGTGCCAGCAGTGAACAGGCCCAGGGCAATCAGCCCCAGCATTTT; cdr3_aa: CASSEQAQGNQPQHF
v_call: TRBV18; j_call: TRBJ1-1; clone_size: .; d_call: .; cdr3_nt: TGTGCCAGCTCACCCTTTCAAGACATGAACACTGAAGCTTTCTTT; cdr3_aa: CASSPFQDMNTEAFF
v_call: TRBV2; j_call: TRBJ2-6; clone_size: .; d_call: .; cdr3_nt: TGTGCCAGCAGACCACCCACGGTGGCTGGGGCCAACGTCCTGACTTTC; cdr3_aa: CASRPPTVAGANVLTF
v_call: TRBV21-1; j_call: TRBJ1-4; clone_size: .; d_call: .; cdr3_nt: TGTGCCAGCAGCACTGACCTGGGACAGGGAAGGGGAACTAATGAAAAACTGTTTTTT; cdr3_aa: CASSTDLGQGRGTNEKLFF
v_call: TRBV11-2; j_call: TRBJ2-2; clone_size: .; d_call: .; cdr3_nt: TGTGCCAGCAGCTTAGGGACCTGGGGGGAGCTGTTTTTT; cdr3_aa: CASSLGTWGELFF
v_call: TRBV6-6; j_call: TRBJ2-3; clone_size: .; d_call: .; cdr3_nt: TGTGCCAGCAGTTACCTGTGGGCGGATACGCAGTATTTT; cdr3_aa: CASSYLWADTQYF
v_call: TRBV5-1; j_call: TRBJ2-3; clone_size: .; d_call: .; cdr3_nt: TGCGCCAGCAGTTATGGCAAGCGCACAGATACGCAGTATTTT; cdr3_aa: CASSYGKRTDTQYF
v_call: TRBV18; j_call: TRBJ2-7; clone_size: .; d_call: TRBD1; cdr3_nt: TGTGCCAGCTCACCGGACAGGAGACCCTACGAGCAGTACTTC; cdr3_aa: CASSPDRRPYEQYF
v_call: TRBV2; j_call: TRBJ2-7; clone_size: once; d_call: TRBD1; cdr3_nt: TGTGCCAGCAGTCGGGACAGGGGACTCTCCTACGAGCAGTACTTC; cdr3_aa: CASSRDRGLSYEQYF
v_call: TRBV7-9; j_call: TRBJ2-2; clone_size: .; d_call: .; cdr3_nt: TGTGCCAGCAGCTACACCGGGTTTAACACCGGGGAGCTGTTTTTT; cdr3_aa: CASSYTGFNTGELFF
v_call: TRBV4-1; j_call: TRBJ2-3; clone_size: .; d_call: TRBD2; cdr3_nt: TGCGCCAGCAATTTAGCGGGGCGAACCACAGATACGCAGTATTTT; cdr3_aa: CASNLAGRTTDTQYF
v_call: TRBV5-6; j_call: TRBJ2-2; clone_size: once; d_call: .; cdr3_nt: TGTGCCAGCAGCTTGGCTGCGGCGGGGTACACCGGGGAGCTGTTTTTT; cdr3_aa: CASSLAAAGYTGELFF
v_call: TRBV11-2; j_call: TRBJ2-1; clone_size: .; d_call: TRBD2; cdr3_nt: TGTGCCAGCAGCTTAGATGGGCTAGCGGAAGAGCAGTTCTTC; cdr3_aa: CASSLDGLAEEQFF
v_call: TRBV5-1; j_call: TRBJ1-1; clone_size: .; d_call: .; cdr3_nt: TGCGCCAGCAGCCCGGATCGAGGGGACATATTAGCTTTCTTT; cdr3_aa: CASSPDRGDILAFF
v_call: TRBV2; j_call: TRBJ1-2; clone_size: .; d_call: TRBD1; cdr3_nt: TGTGCCAGCAGCTTATCCGGGACAGGGGGCTATGGCTACACCTTC; cdr3_aa: CASSLSGTGGYGYTF
v_call: TRBV9; j_call: TRBJ2-7; clone_size: few; d_call: .; cdr3_nt: TGTGCCAGCAGCGCCTCAGGCGGGACGGGTCTTCGGGAGCAGTACTTC; cdr3_aa: CASSASGGTGLREQYF
v_call: TRBV29-1; j_call: TRBJ2-3; clone_size: .; d_call: TRBD2; cdr3_nt: TGCAGCGTTGGGACTAGCGAGTACACAGATACGCAGTATTTT; cdr3_aa: CSVGTSEYTDTQYF
v_call: TRBV28; j_call: TRBJ1-1; clone_size: .; d_call: TRBD1; cdr3_nt: TGTGCCAGCAGTAAGAGGACAGGGCCCCCTTTCTTT; cdr3_aa: CASSKRTGPPFF
v_call: TRBV6-1; j_call: TRBJ1-1; clone_size: .; d_call: .; cdr3_nt: TGTGCCAGCAGGAGCATACCCGATATGAACACTGAAGCTTTCTTT; cdr3_aa: CASRSIPDMNTEAFF
v_call: TRBV30; j_call: TRBJ1-1; clone_size: .; d_call: .; cdr3_nt: TGTGCCTGGAGGGACTTCGGGCTGATGAACACTGAAGCTTTCTTT; cdr3_aa: CAWRDFGLMNTEAFF
v_call: TRBV5-1; j_call: TRBJ1-2; clone_size: .; d_call: .; cdr3_nt: TGCGCCAGCAGCTTATCGGGAAACTATGGCTACACCTTC; cdr3_aa: CASSLSGNYGYTF
v_call: TRBV6-1; j_call: TRBJ1-5; clone_size: .; d_call: .; cdr3_nt: TGTGCCAGCAGACCCACGGACTTTCAGCCCCAGCATTTT; cdr3_aa: CASRPTDFQPQHF
v_call: TRBV6-1; j_call: TRBJ1-5; clone_size: .; d_call: TRBD1; cdr3_nt: TGTGCCAGCAGTGAAGTCGGACAGGGGCAGCCCCAGCATTTT; cdr3_aa: CASSEVGQGQPQHF
v_call: TRBV30; j_call: TRBJ1-5; clone_size: .; d_call: .; cdr3_nt: TGTGCCTGGAATCCAGCCCCGGGTCAGCCCCAGCATTTT; cdr3_aa: CAWNPAPGQPQHF
v_call: TRBV11-2; j_call: TRBJ1-1; clone_size: .; d_call: TRBD1; cdr3_nt: TGTGCCAGCAGCCCCAACAGGGGCCTGACCAACACTGAAGCTTTCTTT; cdr3_aa: CASSPNRGLTNTEAFF
v_call: TRBV19; j_call: TRBJ2-2; clone_size: once; d_call: .; cdr3_nt: TGTGCCAGTAGTAACCCCGGGACACAGAACACCGGGGAGCTGTTTTTT; cdr3_aa: CASSNPGTQNTGELFF
v_call: TRBV6-1; j_call: TRBJ1-3; clone_size: .; d_call: .; cdr3_nt: TGTGCCAGCAGTGAAGGCCCCCCTGGAAACACCATATATTTT; cdr3_aa: CASSEGPPGNTIYF
v_call: TRBV25-1; j_call: TRBJ1-6; clone_size: few; d_call: .; cdr3_nt: TGTGCCAGCAAGGACTGGGGGAATTCACCCCTCCACTTT; cdr3_aa: CASKDWGNSPLHF
v_call: TRBV4-2; j_call: TRBJ2-5; clone_size: once; d_call: .; cdr3_nt: TGTGCCAGCAGCCAAGGGGGTGCGGAAGAGACCCAGTACTTC; cdr3_aa: CASSQGGAEETQYF
v_call: TRBV6-1; j_call: TRBJ2-7; clone_size: .; d_call: .; cdr3_nt: TGTGCCAGCTCCCACGAGCAGTACTTC; cdr3_aa: CASSHEQYF
v_call: TRBV18; j_call: TRBJ2-1; clone_size: .; d_call: .; cdr3_nt: TGTGCCAGCTCACCGCCGGGAGTCTCCTACAATGAGCAGTTCTTC; cdr3_aa: CASSPPGVSYNEQFF